The 25 T cell receptor beta chains below all came from one sample that was sequenced in a study of CD8+ T cells in alopecia areata. RNA was extracted and reverse transcribed into cDNA as the sequencing template. The data were produced by immunoSEQ multiplex PCR, yet TCRdb's version contains in-frame clones alone and is incomplete. Of under 150,000 clones listed, 61% are singletons. Treatment in this sample: oral pan-JAK inhibitor, 5-10 mg twice daily. The specimen comprised CD4+ T cells sorted from blood, sampled at week 4, from a patient treated with tofacitinib. Source of these receptors: a human donor with alopecia areata.

The chain has TRBV19 and TRBJ2-1, with D possibly TRBD2 on 6 matching bases. Germline V gene lookup returns CDR1 LNHDA and CDR2 SQIVND (reference sequence). The ends were cut back, 7 bases at V and 0 bases at J, with 25 bases in the middle. The CDR3 has 19 residues. The CDR3 reads CASISSGLQAGNSYNEQFF. As DNA, the CDR3 is TGTGCCAGTATCAGTTCGGGTCTACAGGCGGGAAACTCCTACAATGAGCAGTTCTTC.

The gene calls are TRBV2 and TRBJ2-4; D ambiguous. The CDR3 covers 10 residues. Germline CDR1 reads SNHLY; CDR2 reads FYNNEI. The V end was cut by 5 bases, the J end by 10 bases, with 6 bases between. CDR3 loop: CASSTLIQYF. The DNA of the CDR3 is TGTGCCAGCAGTACTTTGATTCAGTACTTC. Supplemented by reference TRBV2 and TRBJ2-4, the full variable domain reads EPEVTQTPSHQVTQMGQEVILRCVPISNHLYFYWYRQILGQKVEFLVSFYNNEISEKSEIFDDQFSVERPDGSNFTLKIRSTKLEDSAMYFCASSTLIQYFGAGTRLSVL.

J is TRBJ1-5 and V is TRBV7-9; D is unclear. The CDR3 spans 15 residues. Germline V gene lookup returns CDR1 SEHNR and CDR2 FQNEAQ (reference sequence). V was trimmed by 5 bases and J by 4 bases, leaving 15 bases between them. Here the CDR3 DNA reads TGTGCCAGCAGCGATTCTAACGAAAGGAATCAGCCCCAGCATTTT. As protein: CASSDSNERNQPQHF.

The V and J genes are TRBV29-1 and TRBJ2-2; D remains ambiguous. The germline V and J ends were trimmed by 7 bases and 1 base, with 4 bases remaining between them. CDR3 size: 11 residues. Germline lookup yields CDR1 SQVTM and CDR2 ANQGSEA. This CDR3 is CSAWNTGELFF. The CDR3 region has the DNA TGCAGCGCCTGGAACACCGGGGAGCTGTTTTTT.

This clone was seen more than once but under ten times. The chain employs TRBV4-1 and TRBJ2-7, with 7 bases lining up with TRBD1. CDR3 length: 16 residues. In germline, CDR1 is MGHRA, CDR2 YSYEKL. The V gene end was trimmed by 0 bases and the J gene end by 3 bases; junction bases not matched to a gene: 8. CDR3 amino acids: CASSQDREQGNYEQYF. Here the CDR3 DNA reads TGCGCCAGCAGCCAAGATAGGGAACAGGGGAACTACGAGCAGTACTTC.

The rearrangement joins TRBV27 to TRBJ1-5; D not certain. CDR3 length: 15 amino acids. Deletions cut 4 bases from V and 0 bases from J, with 10 bases between. Germline V CDR1 and CDR2: MNHEY, SMNVEV (reference sequence). CDR3 in DNA: TGTGCCAGCAGTTACCGATGGAATAGCAATCAGCCCCAGCATTTT. This translates into CASSYRWNSNQPQHF.

This CDR3 reads CASMLHGNSNQPQHF. The CDR3 DNA reads as TGTGCCAGCATGTTACATGGAAATAGCAATCAGCCCCAGCATTTT. The chain carries TRBV6-5 and TRBJ1-5; no reliable D call. The V end was cut by 7 bases, the J end by 0 bases, with 13 bases between. Germline V gene sequence: CDR1 MNHEY, CDR2 SVGAGI. The CDR3 runs 15 residues.

V is TRBV5-1 and J is TRBJ2-7, with TRBD2 matching over 11 bases. Germline CDR1 reads SGHRS; CDR2 reads YFSETQ. The CDR3 is 14 residues long. Losses at the gene ends were 4 bases for V and 3 bases for J; bases not matched to a gene: 3. CDR3 DNA sequence: TGCGCCAGCAGCCGGACTAGCGGGCTCTACGAGCAGTACTTC. Its translation: CASSRTSGLYEQYF.

The V gene is TRBV7-2, the J gene TRBJ2-3; tentatively, D is TRBD1 or TRBD2 (5 bases each). The CDR3 runs to 17 residues. Germline V gene lookup returns CDR1 SGHTA and CDR2 FQGNSA. Trimming took off 4 bases at V and 0 bases at J, with 17 bases between the two ends. Written as DNA, the CDR3 is TGTGCCAGCAGCTCCGGGTGGGGCTCGGGAAGCACAGATACGCAGTATTTT. Translated, it gives CASSSGWGSGSTDTQYF.

The CDR3 loop reads CASRLILRDEQFF. For the CDR3, the DNA is TGTGCCAGCAGGCTAATATTACGCGATGAGCAGTTCTTC. The chain is built from TRBV6-5 and TRBJ2-1; D unclear. V lost 6 bases and J lost 8, with 14 bases in between. This CDR3 spans 13 amino acids. The germline gives CDR1 MNHEY, CDR2 SVGAGI.

V usage is TRBV30 and J usage is TRBJ1-2; D is undetermined. V was shortened by 2 bases and J by 12 bases, with 13 bases between the two germline ends. The CDR3 has 11 residues. Germline CDR1 is GTSNPN and CDR2 is SVGIG (reference sequence). The CDR3 reads CAWSRISGNTF. CDR3 DNA: TGTGCCTGGAGTCGGATATCAGGAAACACCTTC.

The V call is TRBV30, the J call TRBJ1-1; D is ambiguous. Germline assignment: CDR1 GTSNPN and CDR2 SVGIG (reference sequence). The CDR3 contains 11 residues. V was pared by 2 bases and J by 3 bases, with 4 bases between. The CDR3 nucleotides are TGTGCCTGGAGTAGGGACACTGAAGCTTTCTTT. Amino acids: CAWSRDTEAFF.

V and J are TRBV5-1 and TRBJ2-3; D ambiguous. Germline V gene sequence: CDR1 SGHRS, CDR2 YFSETQ. This CDR3 spans 12 amino acids. V was clipped by 4 bases and J by 3 bases, with 6 bases between them. The CDR3 DNA reads as TGCGCCAGCAGCCTAAAGACAGATACGCAGTATTTT. As protein: CASSLKTDTQYF.

The V gene is TRBV5-1, the J gene TRBJ2-4; 8 positions agree with TRBD2. The germline CDR1 and CDR2 sequences are SGHRS and YFSETQ. This CDR3 contains 16 residues. The V gene end was trimmed by 3 bases and the J gene end by 0 bases; junction bases not matched to a gene: 5. CDR3 in amino acids: CASSWGLDLAKNIQYF. The DNA for the CDR3 is TGCGCCAGCAGCTGGGGACTAGACCTAGCCAAAAACATTCAGTACTTC.

The rearrangement joins TRBV13 to TRBJ2-3; D might be TRBD1 or TRBD2, each matching 7 bases. Germline V lookup: CDR1 PRHDT, CDR2 FYEKMQ (reference sequence). The CDR3 sequence is 17 residues long. The CDR3 protein is CVTSIRQGGLGTDTQYF. CDR3 nucleotides: TGTGTCACCAGCATCCGACAGGGAGGGTTGGGCACAGATACGCAGTATTTT. The full variable domain, in which reference TRBV13 and TRBJ2-3 provide the parts outside the CDR3, is AAGVIQSPRHLIKEKRETATLKCYPIPRHDTVYWYQQGPGQDPQFLISFYEKMQSDKGSIPDRFSAQQFSDYHSELNMSSLELGDSALYFCVTSIRQGGLGTDTQYFGPGTRLTVL.

This clone was observed a handful of times. The chain links TRBV29-1 to TRBJ2-6, with D uncertain. This CDR3 contains 12 residues. CDR1 and CDR2 (germline): SQVTM, ANQGSEA. The V and J ends lost 7 bases and 0 bases respectively, with 4 bases between them. The CDR3 bases are TGCAGCGCCCTCTCTGGGGCCAACGTCCTGACTTTC. Encoded protein: CSALSGANVLTF.

This clone has a handful of counts. The chain recombines TRBV5-1 with TRBJ2-7; D not certain. The V gene lost 0 bases and the J gene lost 7 bases, with 8 bases spanning the gap. The CDR3 extends over 12 amino acids. Germline CDR1 SGHRS, CDR2 YFSETQ. CDR3 bases: TGCGCCAGCAGCTTGGACGGACCTGAGCAGTACTTC. Residues: CASSLDGPEQYF.

The chain has TRBV7-9 and TRBJ1-2; TRBD1 agrees at 8 bases. The V gene end was trimmed by 4 bases and the J gene end by 4 bases; junction bases not matched to a gene: 5. The CDR3 sequence is 14 residues long. From germline, CDR1 is SEHNR and CDR2 FQNEAQ (reference sequence). CDR3 in amino acids: CASSSTGVGYGYTF. The CDR3 DNA reads TGTGCCAGCAGCTCGACAGGGGTAGGCTATGGCTACACCTTC.

This clone was counted between two and nine times. The genes are TRBV4-3 and TRBJ2-5, with 7 bases identical to TRBD2. Looked up from germline, CDR1 is LGHNA and CDR2 is YSLEER. The CDR3 extends over 15 amino acids. Trimming removed 0 bases from V and 5 bases from J; junction bases left unmatched: 6. This CDR3 is CASSQDGRSHETQYF. The CDR3 nucleotides are TGCGCCAGCAGCCAAGACGGGAGGTCTCATGAGACCCAGTACTTC.

The rearrangement joins TRBV5-6 to TRBJ2-1, with 9 bases matching TRBD1. V trimming: 3 bases; J trimming: 8 bases; junction bases outside the gene matches: 3. Germline V gene data show CDR1 as SGHDT and CDR2 as YYEEEE. This CDR3 has 13 residues. The CDR3 DNA sequence: TGTGCCAGCAGCTGGGGACAGGGCCATGAGCAGTTCTTC. Encoded protein: CASSWGQGHEQFF. Variable domain in full (rest from reference TRBV5-6 and TRBJ2-1): DAGVTQSPTHLIKTRGQQVTLRCSPKSGHDTVSWYQQALGQGPQFIFQYYEEEERQRGNFPDRFSGHQFPNYSSELNVNALLLGDSALYLCASSWGQGHEQFFGPGTRLTVL.

The chain couples TRBV19 to TRBJ2-2; 8 nucleotides agree with TRBD2. The CDR3 covers 15 residues. Germline V gene lookup returns CDR1 LNHDA and CDR2 SQIVND (reference sequence). The J segment lost 6 bases and the V segment lost 5 bases, leaving 8 bases of the junction unmatched. Written as DNA, the CDR3 is TGTGCCAGTAGTTCACGGACTAGCCCGGCCGGGGAGCTGTTTTTT. It codes for CASSSRTSPAGELFF.

This clone came up a few times. V usage is TRBV2 and J usage is TRBJ2-5, with D uncertain. The CDR3 is 13 residues long. V dropped 2 bases and J dropped 5 bases, with 9 bases sitting between them. Germline lookup yields CDR1 SNHLY and CDR2 FYNNEI. The CDR3 region has the DNA TGTGCCAGCAGTGAAAATCGTATGGAGACCCAGTACTTC. Protein product: CASSENRMETQYF.

The sample holds one count of this clone. The V gene is TRBV30, the J gene TRBJ1-5; 7 bases are shared with TRBD1. This CDR3 has 13 residues. Germline loops: CDR1 GTSNPN, CDR2 SVGIG (reference sequence). J gave up 5 bases and V 5 bases, and 6 bases lay outside the gene matches. The CDR3, as DNA: TGTGCCTGGGCCTCCGACAGGGATCAGCCCCAGCATTTT. Translation: CAWASDRDQPQHF.

The CDR3 region has the DNA TGTGCCAGCAGCTTAACAGGCGACACTGAAGCTTTCTTT. It is translated as CASSLTGDTEAFF. V gene TRBV7-8 combines with J gene TRBJ1-1; D may be TRBD1 (5 bases). Trimming removed 2 bases at V and 3 bases at J, with 7 bases between. The CDR3 loop spans 13 amino acids. Germline assignment: CDR1 SGHVS and CDR2 FQNEAQ.

The chain is built from TRBV10-3 and TRBJ1-2; perhaps TRBD1 as D (5 bases). The germline gives CDR1 ENHRY, CDR2 SYGVKD. The CDR3 covers 13 residues. The V end was cut by 4 bases, the J end by 5 bases, with 11 bases between. CDR3: CAISGDAGYGYTF. In DNA, the CDR3 is TGTGCCATCAGTGGGGACGCTGGTTATGGCTACACCTTC.